The 27 T cell receptor beta chains in this list originate from one sample, sequenced in a study of blood T cell repertoires in COVID-19. Repertoires were generated with immunoSEQ multiplex PCR, while TCRdb's copy carries only in-frame clones and drops some. The data contain tens of thousands of clones, 82% of them singletons. The sequencing sample was made of peripheral blood. Receptors originate from a woman older than 75 with acute or convalescent COVID-19.

CDR3 amino acids: CASSFLAGGYEQYF. As DNA, the CDR3 is TGTGCCAGCAGTTTCCTAGCGGGGGGCTACGAGCAGTACTTC. The chain links TRBV6-6 to TRBJ2-7, with 11 bases identical to TRBD2. The V segment lost 4 bases and the J segment 3 bases; nucleotides outside the gene matches: 2. The CDR3 sequence is 14 residues long. Germline lookup yields CDR1 MNHNY and CDR2 SVGAGI (reference sequence).

The chain has TRBV11-3 and TRBJ2-3, with unresolved D. V lost 1 base, J lost 6 bases, and 8 bases lay in between. The CDR3 spans 13 residues. From germline, CDR1 is SGHNT and CDR2 YENEEA. This CDR3 is CASSLANLDTQYF. In nucleotides, the CDR3 is TGTGCCAGCAGCTTAGCCAACTTGGATACGCAGTATTTT. Complete variable domain (other parts from reference TRBV11-3 and TRBJ2-3): EAGVVQSPRYKIIEKKQPVAFWCNPISGHNTLYWYLQNLGQGPELLIRYENEEAVDDSQLPKDRFSAERLKGVDSTLKIQPAELGDSAVYLCASSLANLDTQYFGPGTRLTVL.

The chain employs TRBV11-2 and TRBJ2-3; 8 bases map to TRBD2. Looked up from germline, CDR1 is SGHAT and CDR2 is FQNNGV. V shed 1 base and J 10 bases; nucleotides not matched to a gene: 10. The CDR3 has 15 residues. CDR3 protein: CASSLGSGGAGSQYF. CDR3 nucleotide sequence: TGTGCCAGCAGCTTAGGTTCCGGGGGGGCCGGGTCGCAGTATTTT.

This clone was seen a single time. The rearrangement links TRBV28 to TRBJ1-5; D perhaps matches TRBD1 (6 bases). Trimming removed 2 bases at V and 4 bases at J, with 9 bases between. Germline assignment: CDR1 MDHEN and CDR2 SYDVKM. This CDR3 is built from 14 residues. The CDR3: CASSLAGDNQPQHF. CDR3 DNA: TGTGCCAGCAGTTTAGCAGGGGATAATCAGCCCCAGCATTTT.

The chain uses TRBV2 and TRBJ1-4, with D perhaps matching TRBD1 (6 bases). Germline assignment: CDR1 SNHLY and CDR2 FYNNEI. The CDR3 is 15 residues long. V dropped 7 bases and J dropped 7 bases, with 19 bases sitting between them. DNA for the CDR3: TGTGCCAGCACCGAATCCGGGGGGCGGGGTGAAAAACTGTTTTTT. Translating gives CASTESGGRGEKLFF.

Written as DNA, the CDR3 is TGTGCCAGCAGCTTAGGTCCCACAGGCGCTAAGCAGTACTTC. Residues: CASSLGPTGAKQYF. The gene calls are TRBV11-3 and TRBJ2-7, with D perhaps matching TRBD1 (5 bases). The CDR3 runs 14 residues. The V end lost 1 base, the J end lost 8 bases, and 15 bases lay between the germline ends. CDR1 and CDR2 from the germline V gene are SGHNT and YENEEA.

CDR3 sequence: CASSLLGAGYGYTF. In DNA form, the CDR3 reads TGTGCCAGCAGTTTATTAGGGGCTGGCTATGGCTACACCTTC. The V gene is TRBV28, the J gene TRBJ1-2, with D tentatively TRBD1 (5 bases). The V end was cut by 1 base, the J end by 4 bases, with 10 bases between. The CDR3 totals 14 residues. The germline gives CDR1 MDHEN, CDR2 SYDVKM.

This clone was seen a single time. This sequence joins TRBV19 and TRBJ2-7, with 8 bases matching TRBD2. Germline-derived CDR1 and CDR2 are LNHDA and SQIVND (reference sequence). Unmatched junction bases numbered 13, after V lost 4 bases and J lost 8 bases. This CDR3 comprises 15 residues. The CDR3 loop reads CASSNKREPLPQQYF. The CDR3 nucleotides are TGTGCCAGTAGTAACAAGCGGGAGCCACTCCCTCAGCAGTACTTC. The full variable domain, in which reference TRBV19 and TRBJ2-7 provide the parts outside the CDR3, is DGGITQSPKYLFRKEGQNVTLSCEQNLNHDAMYWYRQDPGQGLRLIYYSQIVNDFQKGDIAEGYSVSREKKESFPLTVTSAQKNPTAFYLCASSNKREPLPQQYFGPGTRLTVT.

Only one count was recorded for this clone. V and J are TRBV11-2 and TRBJ2-3; 7 nucleotides agree with TRBD2. Germline loops: CDR1 SGHAT, CDR2 FQNNGV. The ends lost 7 bases at V and 6 bases at J; junction bases unmatched: 10. The CDR3 has 14 amino acids. CDR3 nucleotide sequence: TGTGCCAGCACCTTTAGCGGGTCAGGGGATACGCAGTATTTT. Amino acids: CASTFSGSGDTQYF.

This clone showed up just once. The V gene is TRBV6-6, the J gene TRBJ2-7; D may be TRBD2 (5 bases). CDR1 and CDR2 (germline): MNHNY, SVGAGI (reference sequence). Trimming removed 5 bases at V and 3 bases at J, with 17 bases between. This CDR3 is built from 15 residues. CDR3 nucleotide sequence: TGTGCCAGCAGTCGGACCTCGGGATCGAACTACGAGCAGTACTTC. Its translation is CASSRTSGSNYEQYF.

J is TRBJ1-5 and V is TRBV19, with TRBD1 matching over 9 bases. This CDR3 contains 18 residues. CDR1 and CDR2 (germline): LNHDA, SQIVND (reference sequence). V lost 5 bases to trimming and J lost 0 bases; unmatched junction nucleotides: 11. Here the CDR3 DNA reads TGTGCCAGTAGTCGACATCCCGGGACAGGGTTTAGCAATCAGCCCCAGCATTTT. As protein: CASSRHPGTGFSNQPQHF.

The V call is TRBV9, the J call TRBJ2-1, with 14 bases aligning to TRBD2. Germline CDR1 is SGDLS and CDR2 is YYNGEE. CDR3 length equals 16 residues. V gave up 4 bases and J gave up 9 bases; unmatched junction bases: 9. The CDR3 coding sequence is TGTGCCAGCAGCACCGGGACTAGCGGGAGCTATTCTGAGCAGTTCTTC. As protein: CASSTGTSGSYSEQFF.

This sequence joins TRBV7-3 and TRBJ1-2; tentative D call: TRBD1 (5 bases). The length of the CDR3 is 14 residues. Germline assignment: CDR1 SGHTA and CDR2 FQGTGA. With 0 bases removed from V and 7 bases from J, the gap between germline ends came to 12 bases. The CDR3 here is CASSLTVGGTGYTF. DNA for the CDR3: TGTGCCAGCAGCTTAACGGTCGGGGGAACTGGCTACACCTTC.

The rearrangement joins TRBV11-1 to TRBJ2-1, with D possibly TRBD1 on 5 matching bases. Trimming stripped 5 bases from V and 8 bases from J, with 10 bases between. Germline V gene data show CDR1 as SGHAT and CDR2 as FQDESV (reference sequence). The CDR3 contains 12 residues. The CDR3 coding sequence is TGTGCCAGCAGCCCAGGGTTGGATGAGCAGTTCTTC. Its protein product is CASSPGLDEQFF.

The chain uses TRBV5-1 and TRBJ1-6, with 8 bases that match TRBD1. CDR1 and CDR2 from the germline V gene are SGHRS and YFSETQ. This CDR3 comprises 14 residues. Trimming cost V 4 bases and J 10 bases; bases outside gene matches: 7. CDR3 amino acids: CASSRQGRESPLHF. The CDR3 coding sequence is TGCGCCAGCAGCCGACAGGGGAGGGAGTCACCCCTCCACTTT.

The CDR3 nucleotides read TGTGCCAGTAGTCCACTGATGGGGGGTGGTTACAATCAGCCCCAGCATTTT. Translating gives CASSPLMGGGYNQPQHF. The chain has TRBV19 and TRBJ1-5, with D possibly being TRBD1 (5 bases). The V gene lost 5 bases and the J gene lost 3 bases, with 20 bases spanning the gap. The V gene's germline CDR1 is LNHDA and CDR2 SQIVND (reference sequence). The CDR3 loop spans 17 amino acids.

The V call is TRBV9, the J call TRBJ2-5, with 8 bases lining up with TRBD2. This CDR3 is 16 amino acids long. V trimming: 1 base; J trimming: 2 bases; junction bases outside the gene matches: 7. Germline V gene data show CDR1 as SGDLS and CDR2 as YYNGEE. The CDR3 bases are TGTGCCAGCAGCGTATCCCTAGCGGGCGGTCAAGAGACCCAGTACTTC. It is translated as CASSVSLAGGQETQYF. The full variable domain, rest sourced from reference TRBV9 and TRBJ2-5, is DSGVTQTPKHLITATGQRVTLRCSPRSGDLSVYWYQQSLDQGLQFLIQYYNGEERAKGNILERFSAQQFPDLHSELNLSSLELGDSALYFCASSVSLAGGQETQYFGPGTRLLVL.

This chain connects TRBV19 to TRBJ2-3; 9 positions agree with TRBD1. Germline trimming cut 8 bases from V and 1 base from J; bases unmatched to any gene: 4. The CDR3 length is 14 residues. Germline V lookup: CDR1 LNHDA, CDR2 SQIVND (reference sequence). CDR3 bases: TGTGCCAGTGGGACAGGGACTGGCACAGATACGCAGTATTTT. It yields the protein CASGTGTGTDTQYF.

The chain is built from TRBV24-1 and TRBJ1-4; TRBD1 matches 7 bases. After removal of 3 bases from V and 0 bases from J, the junction contained 3 bases not matched to a gene. The CDR3 is 16 amino acids. Germline V gene data show CDR1 as KGHDR and CDR2 as SFDVKD. As DNA, the CDR3 is TGTGCCACCAGTGATGGAGGACAGGCAACTAATGAAAAACTGTTTTTT. This encodes CATSDGGQATNEKLFF.

V usage is TRBV3-1 (or the pseudogene TRBV3-2) and J usage is TRBJ2-3, with D possibly matching TRBD2 (6 bases). This CDR3 has 15 amino acids. Per the germline V gene, CDR1 is LGHDT and CDR2 is YNNKEL (reference sequence). Trimming removed 6 bases from V and 0 bases from J, with 13 bases in between. CDR3 DNA sequence: TGTGCCAGCAGTTCAGACGGGACTAGCACAGATACGCAGTATTTT. It specifies CASSSDGTSTDTQYF.

The chain links TRBV27 to TRBJ2-5; TRBD1 matches 10 bases. Germline CDR1 is MNHEY and CDR2 is SMNVEV (reference sequence). The ends lost 4 bases at V and 3 bases at J; junction bases unmatched: 8. The CDR3 covers 16 residues. The chain's CDR3 is CASSSPPGTGEETQYF. The CDR3 DNA sequence: TGTGCCAGCAGTTCGCCGCCTGGGACAGGGGAAGAGACCCAGTACTTC.

The chain combines TRBV7-8 with TRBJ2-2; D ambiguous. The CDR3 length is 15 residues. Per the germline V gene, CDR1 is SGHVS and CDR2 is FQNEAQ. Trimming left V 4 bases short and J 1 base short, with 10 bases between. The CDR3 coding sequence is TGTGCCAGCAGCTACGTTAGACAGAACACCGGGGAGCTGTTTTTT. It codes for CASSYVRQNTGELFF. The variable domain in full, with the rest retrieved from reference TRBV7-8 and TRBJ2-2, is GAGVSQSPRYKVAKRGQDVALRCDPISGHVSLFWYQQALGQGPEFLTYFQNEAQLDKSGLPSDRFFAERPEGSVSTLKIQRTQQEDSAVYLCASSYVRQNTGELFFGEGSRLTVL.

The chain combines TRBV3-1 (or the pseudogene TRBV3-2) with TRBJ1-5; maybe TRBD1 (6 bases). The V gene lost 3 bases and the J gene lost 8 bases, with 11 bases spanning the gap. This CDR3 spans 13 amino acids. CDR1 and CDR2 from the germline V gene are LGHDT and YNNKEL (reference sequence). The DNA of the CDR3 is TGTGCCAGCAGCCAGACAGGTTGGGAGCCCCAGCATTTT. It translates to CASSQTGWEPQHF.

This clone was observed once. The rearrangement links TRBV19 to TRBJ2-2; D is perhaps TRBD1 (6 bases). V gave up 7 bases and J gave up 0 bases, with 12 bases separating them. CDR1 LNHDA and CDR2 SQIVND come from the germline V gene (reference sequence). The CDR3 extends over 15 amino acids. CDR3 nucleotides: TGTGCCAGTACCGAACAGGGAGCGAACACCGGGGAGCTGTTTTTT. Amino acids: CASTEQGANTGELFF.

The chain is built from TRBV12-3 or TRBV12-4 and TRBJ2-7; 7 bases map to TRBD1. There are 13 residues in the CDR3. V was pared by 6 bases and J by 3 bases, with 5 bases of the junction left unmatched. CDR3 nucleotide sequence: TGTGCCAGCAGCCTAGGGGGCAGCTACGAGCAGTACTTC. Translation gives CASSLGGSYEQYF.

This chain links TRBV9 with TRBJ2-3; 10 bases fit TRBD2. This CDR3 comprises 18 residues. In germline, CDR1 is SGDLS, CDR2 YYNGEE. With V trimmed by 0 bases and J by 5 bases, 12 bases remained unmatched. As DNA, the CDR3 is TGTGCCAGCAGCGTAGAGGGCCTAGCGGGGGTCCAGGAAGATACGCAGTATTTT. Protein product: CASSVEGLAGVQEDTQYF.

The chain carries TRBV5-6 and TRBJ1-3, with D possibly being TRBD1 (6 bases). From germline, CDR1 is SGHDT and CDR2 YYEEEE. The CDR3 runs 16 residues. Trimming removed 1 base from V and 3 bases from J, with 14 bases in between. This chain's CDR3 is CASSLWGVDSGNTIYF. CDR3 coding DNA: TGTGCCAGCAGCTTGTGGGGCGTGGACAGTGGAAACACCATATATTTT. The complete variable domain, with remaining parts taken from reference TRBV5-6 and TRBJ1-3, reads DAGVTQSPTHLIKTRGQQVTLRCSPKSGHDTVSWYQQALGQGPQFIFQYYEEEERQRGNFPDRFSGHQFPNYSSELNVNALLLGDSALYLCASSLWGVDSGNTIYFGEGSWLTVV.